The 25 T cell receptor beta chains below were found in one sample sequenced in a study of cytomegalovirus exposure and HLA in healthy donors. The PCR had 60 Vbeta and 13 Jbeta primers. Clones were sequenced by immunoSEQ multiplex PCR, and TCRdb holds only the in-frame ones, with some missing. This table holds fewer than 250,000 clones, about 80% found once. The sample was PBMCs. These TCRs come from a woman aged 50 to 60 in good health and CMV-seropositive.

This clone was detected only once. This rearrangement joins TRBV27 to TRBJ2-7, with D tentatively TRBD1 (5 bases). This CDR3 has 14 amino acids. The V gene lost 5 bases and the J gene lost 0 bases, with 11 bases spanning the gap. Germline V CDR1 and CDR2: MNHEY, SMNVEV (reference sequence). As DNA, the CDR3 is TGTGCCAGCAGTGCAGGGTATAACTCCTACGAGCAGTACTTC. Translation: CASSAGYNSYEQYF.

The chain couples TRBV7-9 to TRBJ2-7; no reliable D call. The germline CDR1 and CDR2 sequences are SEHNR and FQNEAQ (reference sequence). The CDR3 sequence is 13 residues long. V was cut by 1 base and J by 7 bases, with 11 bases left in between. The CDR3: CASSLGQAGEQYF. The DNA of the CDR3 is TGTGCCAGCAGCTTAGGCCAGGCTGGAGAGCAGTACTTC.

This chain uses TRBV6-1 with TRBJ1-5; 8 bases map to TRBD1. Trimming at V came to 6 bases and at J to 7 bases, leaving 5 bases not matched to a gene. Looked up from germline, CDR1 is MNHNS and CDR2 is SASEGT. The CDR3 spans 13 residues. The CDR3 sequence is CASSWDRWQPQHF. The DNA of the CDR3 is TGTGCCAGCAGCTGGGACAGGTGGCAGCCCCAGCATTTT.

J is TRBJ2-3 and V is TRBV2; D not certain. Germline V gene lookup returns CDR1 SNHLY and CDR2 FYNNEI. This CDR3 spans 13 amino acids. The V end lost 7 bases, the J end lost 4 bases, and 12 bases lay between the germline ends. The CDR3 is CASTQEVADTQYF. The DNA for the CDR3 is TGTGCCAGCACCCAAGAGGTGGCAGATACGCAGTATTTT.

The CDR3 spells CASGTGYYGYTF. The CDR3 DNA reads as TGTGCCAGTGGGACAGGGTACTATGGCTACACCTTC. The chain recombines TRBV2 with TRBJ1-2, with 9 bases lining up with TRBD1. Germline V gene lookup returns CDR1 SNHLY and CDR2 FYNNEI. J lost 3 bases, V lost 9 bases, and 2 bases had no gene match. This CDR3 region has 12 residues.

The genes are TRBV7-3 and TRBJ2-1, with D possibly TRBD2 on 8 matching bases. The V end lost 8 bases, the J end lost 5 bases, and 31 bases lay between the germline ends. This CDR3 has 19 residues. Germline CDR1 reads SGHTA; CDR2 reads FQGTGA. CDR3 coding DNA: TGTGCCAGCCGCCTCCCAGGGGGGGCGCGGAGCGGGGGTAACAATGAGCAGTTCTTC. It codes for CASRLPGGARSGGNNEQFF.

This chain links TRBV7-9 with TRBJ2-2; 10 bases are shared with TRBD2. CDR1 and CDR2 from the germline V gene are SEHNR and FQNEAQ (reference sequence). CDR3 length: 18 amino acids. J gave up 0 bases and V 2 bases, and 6 bases lay outside the gene matches. DNA of the CDR3: TGTGCCAGCAGCTTAATTCCTAGCGGGGGTACGAACACCGGGGAGCTGTTTTTT. Amino acids: CASSLIPSGGTNTGELFF.

Notes on this clone: Other DNA sequences of this sample code for an identical CDR3. The chain joins TRBV5-1 to TRBJ2-7, with TRBD1 matching over 10 bases. There are 15 residues in the CDR3. The germline V gene encodes CDR1 SGHRS and CDR2 YFSETQ. V gave up 0 bases and J gave up 0 bases; unmatched junction bases: 0. CDR3 DNA sequence: TGCGCCAGCAGCTTGGGGACAGGGGGCTCCTACGAGCAGTACTTC. It translates to CASSLGTGGSYEQYF.

The gene calls are TRBV6-4 and TRBJ1-4; 8 nucleotides line up with TRBD1. Germline V gene data show CDR1 as MRHNA and CDR2 as SNTAGT. The CDR3 is 13 amino acids. The V segment lost 2 bases and the J segment 11 bases; nucleotides outside the gene matches: 4. CDR3 nucleotide sequence: TGTGCCAGCAGTGACGAACAGGGGGACAAACTGTTTTTT. The encoded protein is CASSDEQGDKLFF.

The V call is TRBV7-3, the J call TRBJ2-3; 9 bases line up with TRBD2. V dropped 5 bases and J dropped 5; count of bases not matched to a gene: 11. The CDR3 runs to 16 residues. Germline V gene lookup returns CDR1 SGHTA and CDR2 FQGTGA. The CDR3 DNA follows: TGTGCCAGCAGCGCGAGCGGGGGGCGGGGTATAGATACGCAGTATTTT. It is translated as CASSASGGRGIDTQYF.

V and J are TRBV5-6 and TRBJ2-5; 7 bases fit TRBD1. Trimming removed 4 bases from V and 3 bases from J; junction bases left unmatched: 6. The CDR3 is 14 residues long. The germline gives CDR1 SGHDT, CDR2 YYEEEE. In nucleotides, the CDR3 is TGTGCCAGCAGCCCAACCGGGACAGAAGAGACCCAGTACTTC. Its protein product is CASSPTGTEETQYF.

The chain uses TRBV28 and TRBJ1-1; 8 nucleotides match TRBD1. Germline-derived CDR1 and CDR2 are MDHEN and SYDVKM. The CDR3 totals 11 residues. V dropped 8 bases and J dropped 10; count of bases not matched to a gene: 6. CDR3 loop: CASGQGVLAFF. The CDR3 bases are TGTGCCAGCGGACAGGGTGTATTAGCTTTCTTT.

This clone was recorded a few times. This chain connects TRBV2 to TRBJ2-1; the D is unclear. The CDR3 length is 11 residues. Between the trimmed V and J ends, which lost 5 bases and 4 bases, there was a span of 3 bases. Germline CDR1 is SNHLY and CDR2 is FYNNEI. The CDR3 reads CASSQYNEQFF. The CDR3 coding sequence is TGTGCCAGCAGTCAATACAATGAGCAGTTCTTC.

The chain is built from TRBV5-4 and TRBJ1-1; perhaps TRBD1 as D (5 bases). Germline CDR1 SGHNT, CDR2 YYREEE (reference sequence). V was cut by 2 bases and J by 4 bases, with 9 bases left in between. This CDR3 region has 13 residues. DNA for the CDR3: TGTGCCAGCAGCTTTAAAGGGGTCACTGAAGCTTTCTTT. Protein sequence: CASSFKGVTEAFF.

This chain connects TRBV19 to TRBJ2-5; 7 bases line up with TRBD2. The V gene's germline CDR1 is LNHDA and CDR2 SQIVND (reference sequence). V was pared by 7 bases and J by 5 bases, with 16 bases of the junction left unmatched. The CDR3 is made up of 16 amino acids. The CDR3 DNA reads TGTGCCAGTATGGACGGGACGCGGGGGAGGTTGGAGACCCAGTACTTC. It encodes CASMDGTRGRLETQYF.

CDR3 coding DNA: TGTGCCAGCAGCCTAACCCGGGGGTATGGCTACACCTTC. Its protein product is CASSLTRGYGYTF. The V and J genes are TRBV11-1 and TRBJ1-2, with D perhaps matching TRBD1 (5 bases). Germline CDR1 SGHAT, CDR2 FQDESV (reference sequence). The CDR3 runs to 13 residues. V was pared by 5 bases and J by 5 bases, with 12 bases between.

The chain employs TRBV7-9 and TRBJ1-5; the match to TRBD1 covers 7 bases. Germline-derived CDR1 and CDR2 are SEHNR and FQNEAQ (reference sequence). J lost 4 bases, V lost 5 bases, and 5 bases had no gene match. The CDR3 runs to 14 residues. The CDR3 sequence: CASSSRQGNQPQHF. Here the CDR3 DNA reads TGTGCCAGCAGCAGCCGACAGGGAAATCAGCCCCAGCATTTT.

This clone was detected only once. The chain uses TRBV28 and TRBJ2-3; D is possibly TRBD2 (5 bases). Germline assignment: CDR1 MDHEN and CDR2 SYDVKM. Trimming took off 2 bases at V and 3 bases at J, with 9 bases between the two ends. This CDR3 has 14 residues. The CDR3 nucleotides read TGTGCCAGCAGTTTAGCGGGCTTTACAGATACGCAGTATTTT. It is translated as CASSLAGFTDTQYF.

This clone showed up just a few times. The chain couples TRBV6-5 to TRBJ2-7, with 9 bases aligning to TRBD1. Germline V gene sequence: CDR1 MNHEY, CDR2 SVGAGI. V lost 5 bases and J lost 6; bases outside the gene matches: 8. The CDR3 runs 14 residues. This CDR3 is CASSDRGELGEQYF. The CDR3 DNA reads TGTGCCAGCAGTGACAGGGGGGAGCTCGGCGAGCAGTACTTC.

The J gene is TRBJ2-7, the V gene TRBV28, with 7 bases identical to TRBD1. CDR3 size: 20 residues. The germline gives CDR1 MDHEN, CDR2 SYDVKM. J gave up 7 bases and V 0 bases, and 24 bases lay outside the gene matches. The CDR3 coding sequence is TGTGCCAGCAGTTTATGGGTATATGGTCTGACAGGGCAGCTACGTACGGAGCAGTACTTC. Encoded protein: CASSLWVYGLTGQLRTEQYF.

CDR3 amino acids: CAWSRSGTGGKTQYF. As DNA, the CDR3 is TGTGCCTGGAGTAGGTCCGGGACAGGGGGAAAGACCCAGTACTTC. This rearrangement joins TRBV30 to TRBJ2-5, with TRBD1 identical over 11 bases. Germline CDR1 reads GTSNPN; CDR2 reads SVGIG (reference sequence). V lost 2 bases, J lost 6 bases, and 8 bases stayed unmatched. The CDR3 covers 15 residues.

The chain joins TRBV7-2 to TRBJ1-1; 7 nucleotides align to TRBD1. This CDR3 comprises 13 residues. After removal of 4 bases from V and 5 bases from J, the junction contained 4 bases not matched to a gene. CDR1 and CDR2 (germline): SGHTA, FQGNSA. The CDR3 sequence is CASSWQGVTEAFF. In DNA, the CDR3 is TGTGCCAGCAGCTGGCAGGGGGTAACTGAAGCTTTCTTT.

The chain is built from TRBV29-1 and TRBJ1-5, with TRBD1 identical over 8 bases. The CDR3 sequence is 16 residues long. Unmatched junction bases numbered 9, after V lost 5 bases and J lost 0 bases. From germline, CDR1 is SQVTM and CDR2 ANQGSEA. This CDR3 is CSVQTGAGYSNQPQHF. CDR3 nucleotides: TGCAGCGTTCAGACAGGGGCGGGATATAGCAATCAGCCCCAGCATTTT.

The chain carries TRBV5-8 and TRBJ1-3; D is perhaps TRBD1 (6 bases). The CDR3 is made up of 11 amino acids. Germline lookup yields CDR1 SGHTS and CDR2 YDEGEE. V was pared by 3 bases and J by 15 bases, with 13 bases between. The CDR3 region has the DNA TGTGCCAGCAGCTCGCTCCGGGACACATATTTT. This gives the protein CASSSLRDTYF.

The chain is built from TRBV29-1 and TRBJ1-2; 9 nucleotides align to TRBD1. V shed 7 bases, J shed 4 bases, and the junction held 4 bases outside the gene matches. Per germline, CDR1 SQVTM and CDR2 ANQGSEA. This CDR3 is 12 amino acids long. CDR3 protein: CSAGGQGYGYTF. The CDR3 DNA follows: TGCAGCGCGGGGGGACAGGGCTATGGCTACACCTTC.